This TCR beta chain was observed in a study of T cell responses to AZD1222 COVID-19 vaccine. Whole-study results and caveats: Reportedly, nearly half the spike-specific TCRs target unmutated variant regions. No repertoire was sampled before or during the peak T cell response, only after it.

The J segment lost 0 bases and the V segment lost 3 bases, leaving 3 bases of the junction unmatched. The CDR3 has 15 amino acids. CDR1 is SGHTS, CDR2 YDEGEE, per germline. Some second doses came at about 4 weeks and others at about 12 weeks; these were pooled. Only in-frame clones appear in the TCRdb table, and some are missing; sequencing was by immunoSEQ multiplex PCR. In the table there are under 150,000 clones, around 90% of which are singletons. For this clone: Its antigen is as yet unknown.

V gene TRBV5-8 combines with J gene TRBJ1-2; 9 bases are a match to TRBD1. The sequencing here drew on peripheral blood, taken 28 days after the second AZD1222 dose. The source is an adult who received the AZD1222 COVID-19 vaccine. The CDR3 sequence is CASSSGQGTNYGYTF. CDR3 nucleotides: TGTGCCAGCAGCTCCGGACAGGGGACTAACTATGGCTACACCTTC.